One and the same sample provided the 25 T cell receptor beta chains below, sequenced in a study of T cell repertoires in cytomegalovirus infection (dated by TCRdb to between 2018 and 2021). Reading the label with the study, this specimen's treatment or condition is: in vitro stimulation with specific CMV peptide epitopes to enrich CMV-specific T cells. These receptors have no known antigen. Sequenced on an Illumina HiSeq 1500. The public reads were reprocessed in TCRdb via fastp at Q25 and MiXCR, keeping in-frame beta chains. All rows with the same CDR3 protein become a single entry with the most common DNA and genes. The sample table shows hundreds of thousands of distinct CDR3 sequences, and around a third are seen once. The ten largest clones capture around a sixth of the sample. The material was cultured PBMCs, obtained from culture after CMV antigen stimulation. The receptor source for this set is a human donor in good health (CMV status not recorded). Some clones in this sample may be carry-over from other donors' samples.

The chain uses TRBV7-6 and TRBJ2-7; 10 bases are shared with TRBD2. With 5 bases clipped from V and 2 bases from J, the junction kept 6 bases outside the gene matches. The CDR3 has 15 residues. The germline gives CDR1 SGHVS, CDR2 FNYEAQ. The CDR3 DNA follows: TGTGCCAGCAGCCGCGGACTAGCGGACACCTACGAGCAGTACTTC. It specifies CASSRGLADTYEQYF.

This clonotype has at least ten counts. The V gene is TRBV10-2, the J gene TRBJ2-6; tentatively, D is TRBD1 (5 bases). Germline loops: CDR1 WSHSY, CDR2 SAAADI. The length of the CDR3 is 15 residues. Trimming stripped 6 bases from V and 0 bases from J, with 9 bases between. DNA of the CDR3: TGCGCCAGCAGCTACAGGCCCTCTGGGGCCAACGTCCTGACTTTC. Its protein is CASSYRPSGANVLTF.

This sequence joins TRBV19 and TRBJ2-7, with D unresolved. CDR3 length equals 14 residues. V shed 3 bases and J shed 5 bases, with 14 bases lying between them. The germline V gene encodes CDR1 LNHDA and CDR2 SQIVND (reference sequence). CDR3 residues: CASSIEAWGNEQYF. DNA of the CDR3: TGTGCCAGTAGTATCGAGGCCTGGGGTAACGAGCAGTACTTC.

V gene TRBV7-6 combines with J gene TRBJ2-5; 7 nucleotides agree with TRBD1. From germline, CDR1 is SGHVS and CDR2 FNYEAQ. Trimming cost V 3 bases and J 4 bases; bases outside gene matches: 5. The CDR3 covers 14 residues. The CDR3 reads CASSLGTEIETQYF. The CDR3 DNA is TGTGCCAGCAGCTTGGGGACAGAGATAGAGACCCAGTACTTC.

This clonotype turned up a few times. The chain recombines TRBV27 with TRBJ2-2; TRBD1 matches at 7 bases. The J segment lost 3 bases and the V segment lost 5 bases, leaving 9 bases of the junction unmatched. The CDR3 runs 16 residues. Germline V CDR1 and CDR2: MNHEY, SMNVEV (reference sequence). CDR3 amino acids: CASSARGSLDTGELFF. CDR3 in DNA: TGTGCCAGCAGTGCCAGGGGGAGCCTGGACACCGGGGAGCTGTTTTTT.

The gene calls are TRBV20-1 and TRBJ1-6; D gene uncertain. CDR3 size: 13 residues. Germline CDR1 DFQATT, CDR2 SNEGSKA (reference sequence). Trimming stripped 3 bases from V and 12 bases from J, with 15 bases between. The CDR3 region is CSASRASGLPLHF. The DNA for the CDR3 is TGCAGTGCTAGCCGGGCCTCTGGTCTACCCCTCCACTTT.

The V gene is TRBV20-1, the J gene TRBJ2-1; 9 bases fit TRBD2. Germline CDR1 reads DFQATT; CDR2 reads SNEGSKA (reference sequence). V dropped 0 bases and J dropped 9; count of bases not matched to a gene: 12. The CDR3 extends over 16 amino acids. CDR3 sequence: CSARDPRGSGSGEQFF. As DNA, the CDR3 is TGCAGTGCTAGAGACCCTAGGGGTAGCGGGAGTGGTGAGCAGTTCTTC.

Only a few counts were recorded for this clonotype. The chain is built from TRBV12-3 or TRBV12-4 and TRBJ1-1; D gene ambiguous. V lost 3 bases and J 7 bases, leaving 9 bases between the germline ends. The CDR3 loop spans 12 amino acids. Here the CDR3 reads CASSFGVREAFF. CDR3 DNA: TGTGCCAGCAGTTTCGGGGTACGTGAAGCTTTCTTT.

In DNA, the CDR3 is TGCGCCAGCAGCCAAGGGTACAGGGTGGACACCGGGGAGCTGTTTTTT. Its translation is CASSQGYRVDTGELFF. V is TRBV4-1 and J is TRBJ2-2, with a weak D call TRBD1 (6 bases). This CDR3 region has 16 residues. Germline CDR1 reads MGHRA; CDR2 reads YSYEKL. Trimming took 1 base from V and 3 from J, leaving 12 bases between them.

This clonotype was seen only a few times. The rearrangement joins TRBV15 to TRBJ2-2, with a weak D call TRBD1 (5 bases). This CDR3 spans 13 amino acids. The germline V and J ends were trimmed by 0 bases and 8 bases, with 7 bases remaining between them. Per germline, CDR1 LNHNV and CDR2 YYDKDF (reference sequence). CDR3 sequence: CATSRDYRGELFF. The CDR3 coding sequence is TGTGCCACCAGCAGAGATTACAGGGGGGAGCTGTTTTTT.

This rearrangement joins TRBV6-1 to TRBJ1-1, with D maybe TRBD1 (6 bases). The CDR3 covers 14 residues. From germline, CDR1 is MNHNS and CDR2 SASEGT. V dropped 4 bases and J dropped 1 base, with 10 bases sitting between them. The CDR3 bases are TGTGCCAGCAGTGCCCTAGGGGGGAACACTGAAGCTTTCTTT. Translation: CASSALGGNTEAFF.

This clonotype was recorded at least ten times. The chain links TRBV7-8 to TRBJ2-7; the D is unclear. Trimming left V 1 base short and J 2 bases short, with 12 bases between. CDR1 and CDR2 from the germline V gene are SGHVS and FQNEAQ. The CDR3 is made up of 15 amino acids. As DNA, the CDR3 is TGTGCCAGCAGCTTAGGGTGGACGACAACCTACGAGCAGTACTTC. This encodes CASSLGWTTTYEQYF. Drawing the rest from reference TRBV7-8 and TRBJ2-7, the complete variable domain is GAGVSQSPRYKVAKRGQDVALRCDPISGHVSLFWYQQALGQGPEFLTYFQNEAQLDKSGLPSDRFFAERPEGSVSTLKIQRTQQEDSAVYLCASSLGWTTTYEQYFGPGTRLTVT.

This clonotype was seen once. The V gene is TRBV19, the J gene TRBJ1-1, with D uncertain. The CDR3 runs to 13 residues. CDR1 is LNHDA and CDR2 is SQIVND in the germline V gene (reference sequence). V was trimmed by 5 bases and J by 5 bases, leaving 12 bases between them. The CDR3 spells CASSLRERTEAFF. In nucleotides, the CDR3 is TGTGCCAGTAGTTTAAGGGAGAGGACTGAAGCTTTCTTT.

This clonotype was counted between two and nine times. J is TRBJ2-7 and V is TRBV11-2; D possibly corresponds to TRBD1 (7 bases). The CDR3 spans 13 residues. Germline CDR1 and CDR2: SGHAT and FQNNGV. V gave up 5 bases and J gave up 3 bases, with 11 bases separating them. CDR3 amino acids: CASSAGQIYEQYF. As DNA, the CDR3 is TGTGCCAGCAGCGCGGGACAGATCTACGAGCAGTACTTC.

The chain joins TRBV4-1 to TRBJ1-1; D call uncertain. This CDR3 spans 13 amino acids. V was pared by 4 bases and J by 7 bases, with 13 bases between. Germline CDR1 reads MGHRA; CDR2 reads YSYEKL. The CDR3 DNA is TGCGCCAGCAGCCGAGTGGGCGGGAGTGAAGCTTTCTTT. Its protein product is CASSRVGGSEAFF.

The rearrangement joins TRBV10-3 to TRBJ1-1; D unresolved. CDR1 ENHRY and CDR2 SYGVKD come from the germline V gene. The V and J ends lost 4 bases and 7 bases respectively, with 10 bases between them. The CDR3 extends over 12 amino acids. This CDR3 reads CAISVGGSEAFF. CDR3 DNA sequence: TGTGCCATCAGTGTAGGAGGGAGTGAAGCTTTCTTT.

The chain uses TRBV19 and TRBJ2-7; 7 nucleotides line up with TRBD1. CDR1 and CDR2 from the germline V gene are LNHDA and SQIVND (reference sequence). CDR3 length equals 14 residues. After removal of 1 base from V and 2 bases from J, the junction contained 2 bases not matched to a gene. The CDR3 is CASSIGDSAYEQYF. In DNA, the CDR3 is TGTGCCAGTAGTATAGGGGACAGCGCCTACGAGCAGTACTTC.

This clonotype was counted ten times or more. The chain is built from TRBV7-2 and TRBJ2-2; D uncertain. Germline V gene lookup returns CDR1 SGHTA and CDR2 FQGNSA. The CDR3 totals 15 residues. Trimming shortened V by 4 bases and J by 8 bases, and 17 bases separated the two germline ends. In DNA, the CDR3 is TGTGCCAGCAGCTGGGAATGGAGCCCTGGGGGGGAGCTGTTTTTT. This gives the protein CASSWEWSPGGELFF.

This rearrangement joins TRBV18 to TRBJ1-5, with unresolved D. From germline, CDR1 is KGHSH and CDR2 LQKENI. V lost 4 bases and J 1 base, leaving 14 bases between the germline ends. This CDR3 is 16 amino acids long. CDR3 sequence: CASSLSRSLSNQPQHF. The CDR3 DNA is TGTGCCAGCTCACTTAGTAGGTCCCTGAGCAATCAGCCCCAGCATTTT.

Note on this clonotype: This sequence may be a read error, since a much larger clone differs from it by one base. CDR3 bases: TGTGCCAGCGTTGGACAGCCGAACACTGAAGCTTTCTTT. It codes for CASVGQPNTEAFF. The chain combines TRBV12-3 or TRBV12-4 with TRBJ1-1; the D gene is possibly TRBD1 (6 bases). V gave up 8 bases and J gave up 1 base, with 11 bases separating them. The CDR3 contains 13 residues.

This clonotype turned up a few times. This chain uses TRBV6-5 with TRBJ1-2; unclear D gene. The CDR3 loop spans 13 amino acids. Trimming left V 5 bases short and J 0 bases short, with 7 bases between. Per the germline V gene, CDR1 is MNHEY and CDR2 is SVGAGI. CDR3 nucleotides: TGTGCCAGCAGTGTCCAGACTAACTATGGCTACACCTTC. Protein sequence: CASSVQTNYGYTF.

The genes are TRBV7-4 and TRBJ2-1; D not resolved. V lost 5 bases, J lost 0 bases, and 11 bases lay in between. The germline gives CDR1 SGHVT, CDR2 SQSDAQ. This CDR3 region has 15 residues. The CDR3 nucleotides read TGTGCCAGCAGCCCCCCCCGGAGCTCCTACAATGAGCAGTTCTTC. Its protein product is CASSPPRSSYNEQFF.

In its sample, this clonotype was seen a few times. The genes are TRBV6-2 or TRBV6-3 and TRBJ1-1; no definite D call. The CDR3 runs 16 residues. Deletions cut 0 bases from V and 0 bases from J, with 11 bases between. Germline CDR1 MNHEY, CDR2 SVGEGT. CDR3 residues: CASSYSGGLMNTEAFF. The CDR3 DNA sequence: TGTGCCAGCAGTTACTCGGGAGGCCTCATGAACACTGAAGCTTTCTTT.

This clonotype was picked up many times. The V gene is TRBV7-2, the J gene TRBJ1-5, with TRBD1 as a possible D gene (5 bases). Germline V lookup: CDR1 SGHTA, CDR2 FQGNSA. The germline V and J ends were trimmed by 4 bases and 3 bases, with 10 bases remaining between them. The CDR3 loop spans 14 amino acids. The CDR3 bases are TGTGCCAGCAGCTCCCGGGGCGTCAATCAGCCCCAGCATTTT. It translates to CASSSRGVNQPQHF.

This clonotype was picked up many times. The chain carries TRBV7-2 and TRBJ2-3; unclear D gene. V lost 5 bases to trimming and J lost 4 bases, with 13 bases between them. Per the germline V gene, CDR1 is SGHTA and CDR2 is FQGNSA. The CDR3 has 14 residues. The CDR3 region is CASSPARRADTQYF. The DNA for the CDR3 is TGTGCCAGCAGCCCCGCAAGGCGCGCAGATACGCAGTATTTT.